This T cell receptor (beta chain) was captured by sequencing in a study of blood T cells in healthy people across ages. General study points: Without sorted subsets, naive and antigen-experienced compartments could not be conclusively compared. A strong correlation was seen between TCR beta diversity and naive T cell percentage.

Then a second PCR, running roughly 6 to 12 cycles, was carried out with a sample-barcoded 5' primer and a J-beta primer mix. The template-switch adaptor was a 5' adaptor with 12 random nucleotides. It tagged each cDNA molecule. MiXCR, applied by TCRdb to the 5' RACE reads, yields one record per CDR3 protein. The sample shows about 1,500,000 distinct CDR3 sequences, over 25% of them seen only once. A remark on this clonotype: Its antigen is not identified.

Isolation per sample recovered at least 7 million PBMCs. Looked up from germline, CDR1 is MNHEY and CDR2 is SVGAGI. V gave up 2 bases and J gave up 6 bases, with 9 bases separating them. The CDR3 is made up of 13 amino acids. The V gene is TRBV6-5, the J gene TRBJ2-3; TRBD2 might be the D (5 bases). Sample: blood. This receptor was taken from a young woman in good health. The CDR3 DNA sequence: TGTGCCAGCAGTTACGAGGGTGGGGATACGCAGTATTTT. Translated: CASSYEGGDTQYF.